This TCR beta chain was retrieved from a study of preoperative IRX-2 immunotherapy in early breast cancer. In its sample, this clone was seen a few times. Treatment given: preoperative locoregional IRX-2 cytokine immunotherapy. Clones were sequenced by immunoSEQ multiplex PCR, and TCRdb holds only the in-frame ones, with some missing. The repertoire holds roughly 25,000 clones, with about four fifths as singletons. V was cut by 5 bases and J by 4 bases, with 17 bases left in between. The CDR3 is 16 amino acids. Germline V gives CDR1 SGHNT, CDR2 YENEEA. The V call is TRBV11-3, the J call TRBJ2-2; the D gene is possibly TRBD2 (5 bases). The TCR was taken from a human donor with breast cancer. Sequencing was performed on lymph node tissue, taken before IRX-2 immunotherapy. Here the CDR3 reads CASSQGSRGATGELFF. CDR3 sequence (DNA): TGTGCCAGCAGCCAAGGCAGCCGGGGAGCCACCGGGGAGCTGTTTTTT.